Shown below are 8 T cell receptor beta chains from a single sample sequenced in a study of cytotoxic CD8 clonotypes in ibrutinib-treated CLL. Data came from immunoSEQ multiplex PCR; TCRdb stores just in-frame clones and leaves some out. The table lists approximately 340,000 clones, over 55% of them singletons. This specimen consisted of PBMCs, obtained after 36 months of ibrutinib treatment. Receptor source: a human donor with chronic lymphocytic leukemia.

J is TRBJ2-5 and V is TRBV7-8; TRBD1 agrees at 9 bases. CDR3 length: 14 residues. V lost 5 bases and J lost 4; bases outside the gene matches: 5. CDR1 is SGHVS, CDR2 FQNEAQ, per germline. The CDR3 nucleotides are TGTGCCAGCAGCGCAGGGACAGGGCGAGAGACCCAGTACTTC. Protein sequence: CASSAGTGRETQYF.

This chain joins TRBV9 and TRBJ1-2, with 9 nucleotides matching TRBD1. V lost 2 bases, J lost 0 bases, and 8 bases stayed unmatched. Germline values: CDR1 SGDLS, CDR2 YYNGEE. CDR3 length: 17 amino acids. CDR3 sequence (DNA): TGTGCCAGCAGCGTCCGGGACAGGGTGTTACCTAACTATGGCTACACCTTC. Translation gives CASSVRDRVLPNYGYTF.

This clone was detected once. The V and J genes are TRBV5-1 and TRBJ2-7, with a tentative D call TRBD2 (6 bases). Germline V CDR1 and CDR2: SGHRS, YFSETQ. The CDR3 covers 14 residues. V lost 3 bases to trimming and J lost 3 bases, with 13 bases between them. The CDR3 here is CASSSSGSNYEQYF. For the CDR3, the DNA is TGCGCCAGCAGCTCATCCGGGAGCAACTACGAGCAGTACTTC. Full variable domain (remainder filled in from reference TRBV5-1 and TRBJ2-7): KAGVTQTPRYLIKTRGQQVTLSCSPISGHRSVSWYQQTPGQGLQFLFEYFSETQRNKGNFPGRFSGRQFSNSRSEMNVSTLELGDSALYLCASSSSGSNYEQYFGPGTRLTVT.

The chain employs TRBV28 and TRBJ1-2, with D unclear. Germline-derived CDR1 and CDR2 are MDHEN and SYDVKM. Trimming cost V 5 bases and J 4 bases, with 8 bases left between them. CDR3 length: 12 amino acids. The CDR3 sequence is CASSPLGYGYTF. The CDR3 DNA reads as TGTGCCAGCAGTCCACTTGGCTATGGCTACACCTTC.

The V and J genes are TRBV9 and TRBJ2-5; D is unresolved. In germline, CDR1 is SGDLS, CDR2 YYNGEE. There are 14 residues in the CDR3. Trimming took off 0 bases at V and 1 base at J, with 7 bases between the two ends. CDR3 residues: CASSVALSQETQYF. CDR3 in DNA: TGTGCCAGCAGCGTAGCGTTAAGCCAAGAGACCCAGTACTTC. Full variable domain (rest looked up from reference TRBV9 and TRBJ2-5): DSGVTQTPKHLITATGQRVTLRCSPRSGDLSVYWYQQSLDQGLQFLIQYYNGEERAKGNILERFSAQQFPDLHSELNLSSLELGDSALYFCASSVALSQETQYFGPGTRLLVL.

The gene calls are TRBV5-1 and TRBJ2-1; 13 bases are shared with TRBD2. The CDR3 runs to 15 residues. Germline CDR1 and CDR2: SGHRS and YFSETQ. After removal of 4 bases from V and 9 bases from J, the junction contained 7 bases not matched to a gene. The CDR3 loop reads CASSRGLAGEGEQFF. DNA for the CDR3: TGCGCCAGCAGCAGAGGACTAGCGGGAGAGGGTGAGCAGTTCTTC.

V gene TRBV6-5 combines with J gene TRBJ2-7; the D call may be TRBD1 or TRBD2 (6 bases each). The CDR3 contains 14 residues. Germline values: CDR1 MNHEY, CDR2 SVGAGI. Deletions cut 7 bases from V and 7 bases from J, with 20 bases between. The CDR3 sequence is CASNPSWGAGEQYF. The DNA of the CDR3 is TGTGCCAGCAACCCGTCGTGGGGGGCGGGAGAGCAGTACTTC.

J is TRBJ1-2 and V is TRBV28; TRBD1 is a possible D gene (5 bases). V lost 5 bases, J lost 4 bases, and 14 bases lay in between. The CDR3 loop spans 14 amino acids. CDR1 is MDHEN, CDR2 SYDVKM, per germline. The CDR3: CASSPPGRLYGYTF. As DNA, the CDR3 is TGTGCCAGCAGTCCCCCGGGACGGCTCTATGGCTACACCTTC.